This TCR beta chain is from a study of regulatory T cells in long-lasting Graves disease. Study results and caveats: TCR diversity was lower in persistent Graves' patients (versus newly diagnosed ones).

CDR3-region Arm-PCR and iRepertoire HTBI primers produced the TCR beta libraries. TCRdb called the multiplex PCR reads again in MiXCR, with one record for every CDR3 protein. The sample gives approximately 350,000 distinct CDR3 sequences, about 11% of which show up once; approximately 20% is in the top ten. As for time point: newly diagnosed GD, antithyroid drugs for less than 3 months. From RNA extracted from PBMCs, the TCR library was made. About this clonotype: Antigen unknown.

These data were also reused for a study on T cells in Graves' hyperthyroidism and ophthalmopathy. That source reports: HTBI primers were used for first-round RT-PCR of the TCR CDR3.

The source of this sequence is a woman between 18 and 30 years old with Graves disease. The material sequenced was peripheral blood mononuclear cells (PBMCs), taken at new diagnosis, from a patient treated with antithyroid drugs.

CDR3 sequence (DNA): TGTGCCAGCACTGGGGGGCTAGCGGGATTAGGTGAGCAGTTCTTC. Amino acids: CASTGGLAGLGEQFF. The rearrangement joins TRBV9 to TRBJ2-1, with 9 bases lining up with TRBD2. V lost 6 bases, J lost 9 bases, and 13 bases stayed unmatched. CDR1 SGDLS and CDR2 YYNGEE come from the germline V gene. The CDR3 covers 15 residues.